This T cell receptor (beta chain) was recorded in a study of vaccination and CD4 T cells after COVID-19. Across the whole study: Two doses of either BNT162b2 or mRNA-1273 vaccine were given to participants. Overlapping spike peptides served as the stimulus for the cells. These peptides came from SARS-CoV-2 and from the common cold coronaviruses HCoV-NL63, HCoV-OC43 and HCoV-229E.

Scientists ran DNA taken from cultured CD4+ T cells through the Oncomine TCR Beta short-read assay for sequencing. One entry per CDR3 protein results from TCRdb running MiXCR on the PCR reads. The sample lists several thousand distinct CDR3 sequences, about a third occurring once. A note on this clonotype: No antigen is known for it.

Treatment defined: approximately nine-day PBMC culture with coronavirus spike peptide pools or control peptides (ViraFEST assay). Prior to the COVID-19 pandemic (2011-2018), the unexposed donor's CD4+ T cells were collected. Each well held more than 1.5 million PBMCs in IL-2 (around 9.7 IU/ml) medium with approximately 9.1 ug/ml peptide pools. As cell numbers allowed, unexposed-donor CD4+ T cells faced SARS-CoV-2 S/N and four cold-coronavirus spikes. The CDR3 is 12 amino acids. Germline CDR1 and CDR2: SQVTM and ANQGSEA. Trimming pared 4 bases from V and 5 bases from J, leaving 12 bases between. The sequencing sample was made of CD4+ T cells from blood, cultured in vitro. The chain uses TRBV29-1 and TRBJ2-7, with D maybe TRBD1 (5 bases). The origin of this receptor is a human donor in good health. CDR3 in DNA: TGCAGCGTTGGCCAGGGTCCCCACGAGCAGTACTTC. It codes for CSVGQGPHEQYF.